This TCR beta chain derives from a study of blood T cell repertoires in COVID-19. A single count supports this clone. Repertoires were generated with immunoSEQ multiplex PCR, while TCRdb's copy carries only in-frame clones and drops some. The sample includes about 120,000 clones, over 75% of them seen just once. CDR3 length equals 13 residues. Germline V gene lookup returns CDR1 MDHEN and CDR2 SYDVKM. The V end was cut by 6 bases, the J end by 0 bases, with 9 bases between. The gene calls are TRBV28 and TRBJ2-7; no definite D call. This receptor was taken from a man between 60 and 70 years old with acute or convalescent COVID-19. The sequencing input was peripheral blood. The chain's CDR3 is CASRIQSSYEQYF. CDR3 DNA: TGTGCCAGCAGAATACAGAGCTCCTACGAGCAGTACTTC. The entire variable domain, with the rest obtained from reference TRBV28 and TRBJ2-7, is as follows: DVKVTQSSRYLVKRTGEKVFLECVQDMDHENMFWYRQDPGLGLRLIYFSYDVKMKEKGDIPEGYSVSREKKERFSLILESASTNQTSMYLCASRIQSSYEQYFGPGTRLTVT.